This TCR beta chain was recorded in a study of shared clonotypes between healthy human individuals. Germline assignment: CDR1 SGHTA and CDR2 FQGNSA. There are 12 residues in the CDR3. Deletions cut 2 bases from V and 4 bases from J, with 6 bases between. This clone was seen ten or more times. Within the sample, other DNA sequences also encode this same CDR3. Clones were read by immunoSEQ multiplex PCR, and TCRdb kept only the in-frame ones, dropping some. The profile shows some 490,000 clones, approximately 82% of them singletons. Sequenced: PBMCs. This clonotype originated in a woman between 40 and 50 years old in good health. Some clones in this sample may be carry-over from other donors' samples. J is TRBJ2-7 and V is TRBV7-2; D is ambiguous. The CDR3 DNA reads TGTGCCAGCAGCTTACAAGGATACGAGCAGTACTTC. This gives the protein CASSLQGYEQYF.